Following are 26 T cell receptor beta chains from one sample sequenced in a study of T cell repertoires in ileal Crohn's disease. Assay: immunoSEQ multiplex PCR; the TCRdb copy retains only in-frame clones and omits some. The table shows about 3,800 clones, with roughly 83% occurring only once. Input material: ileal tissue. The source is an adult with Crohn's disease.

J is TRBJ1-2 and V is TRBV5-1, with D unresolved. The ends were cut back, 2 bases at V and 3 bases at J, with 17 bases in the middle. The CDR3 is 16 amino acids. Germline V lookup: CDR1 SGHRS, CDR2 YFSETQ. CDR3 amino acids: CASSFGTYRKDYGYTF. CDR3 DNA sequence: TGCGCCAGCAGCTTCGGTACTTATAGAAAAGACTATGGCTACACCTTC. The full variable domain, completed using reference TRBV5-1 and TRBJ1-2, is KAGVTQTPRYLIKTRGQQVTLSCSPISGHRSVSWYQQTPGQGLQFLFEYFSETQRNKGNFPGRFSGRQFSNSRSEMNVSTLELGDSALYLCASSFGTYRKDYGYTFGSGTRLTVV.

There are a few counts of this clone. The chain links TRBV19 to TRBJ2-1; TRBD2 agrees at 12 bases. The CDR3 totals 15 residues. CDR1 is LNHDA and CDR2 is SQIVND in the germline V gene (reference sequence). Unmatched junction bases numbered 7, after V lost 4 bases and J lost 9 bases. This chain's CDR3 is CASSRASGGEGEQFF. In nucleotides, the CDR3 is TGTGCCAGTAGTAGGGCTAGCGGGGGGGAAGGTGAGCAGTTCTTC.

The genes are TRBV19 and TRBJ2-5; possibly TRBD2 for D (5 bases). Per the germline V gene, CDR1 is LNHDA and CDR2 is SQIVND (reference sequence). CDR3 length: 15 amino acids. The germline V and J ends were trimmed by 3 bases and 2 bases, with 13 bases remaining between them. This chain's CDR3 is CASSIRSGFQETQYF. CDR3 sequence (DNA): TGTGCCAGTAGTATCAGGAGCGGATTTCAAGAGACCCAGTACTTC.

The rearrangement uses TRBV6-1 and TRBJ2-1; maybe TRBD1 (5 bases). Per germline, CDR1 MNHNS and CDR2 SASEGT. The V and J ends lost 5 bases and 7 bases respectively, with 12 bases between them. The CDR3 is made up of 13 amino acids. The chain's CDR3 is CASSRGVVNEQFF. DNA for the CDR3: TGTGCCAGCAGTAGGGGCGTAGTGAATGAGCAGTTCTTC.

The chain is built from TRBV6-5 and TRBJ1-2; TRBD1 might be the D (6 bases). Trimming pared 7 bases from V and 8 bases from J, leaving 14 bases between. The germline V gene has CDR1 MNHEY and CDR2 SVGAGI. The CDR3 extends over 12 amino acids. CDR3 region: CASTRGALGYTF. DNA of the CDR3: TGTGCCAGCACGCGGGGGGCATTAGGCTACACCTTC.

This chain joins TRBV5-1 and TRBJ2-1, with 11 bases aligning to TRBD1. Germline CDR1 reads SGHRS; CDR2 reads YFSETQ. The CDR3 totals 15 residues. V lost 4 bases and J lost 7; bases outside the gene matches: 7. CDR3: CASSLGQGARNEQFF. CDR3 sequence (DNA): TGCGCCAGCAGCCTCGGACAGGGGGCGAGAAATGAGCAGTTCTTC. The variable domain in full, completed from reference TRBV5-1 and TRBJ2-1, reads KAGVTQTPRYLIKTRGQQVTLSCSPISGHRSVSWYQQTPGQGLQFLFEYFSETQRNKGNFPGRFSGRQFSNSRSEMNVSTLELGDSALYLCASSLGQGARNEQFFGPGTRLTVL.

This clone came up a few times. The chain joins TRBV2 to TRBJ2-7; 9 bases align to TRBD1. CDR1 and CDR2 from the germline V gene are SNHLY and FYNNEI. Trimming at V came to 6 bases and at J to 6 bases, leaving 12 bases not matched to a gene. The CDR3 runs 15 residues. CDR3 DNA sequence: TGTGCCAGCAGGCACCGGGACAGGGCATCGACCGAGCAGTACTTC. Translation: CASRHRDRASTEQYF.

A few counts support this clone. This chain links TRBV19 with TRBJ2-3; tentatively, D is TRBD1 (5 bases). The CDR3 is made up of 14 amino acids. V shed 4 bases and J shed 1 base, with 9 bases lying between them. Germline loops: CDR1 LNHDA, CDR2 SQIVND (reference sequence). CDR3 amino acids: CASSKVGGTDTQYF. The CDR3 nucleotides read TGTGCCAGTAGTAAAGTAGGGGGCACAGATACGCAGTATTTT. The variable domain in full, completed from reference TRBV19 and TRBJ2-3, reads DGGITQSPKYLFRKEGQNVTLSCEQNLNHDAMYWYRQDPGQGLRLIYYSQIVNDFQKGDIAEGYSVSREKKESFPLTVTSAQKNPTAFYLCASSKVGGTDTQYFGPGTRLTVL.

The chain recombines TRBV7-9 with TRBJ1-3; maybe TRBD1 (6 bases). This CDR3 has 16 amino acids. With 5 bases removed from V and 2 bases from J, the gap between germline ends came to 16 bases. Germline assignment: CDR1 SEHNR and CDR2 FQNEAQ (reference sequence). The CDR3 coding sequence is TGTGCCAGCAGCAGAGACAGGATGGGTACTGGAAACACCATATATTTT. Protein: CASSRDRMGTGNTIYF.

The chain joins TRBV6-5 to TRBJ2-3, with 10 bases aligning to TRBD1. CDR3 length: 16 amino acids. Germline V gene data show CDR1 as MNHEY and CDR2 as SVGAGI. Unmatched junction bases numbered 1, after V lost 0 bases and J lost 1 base. CDR3 DNA: TGTGCCAGCAGTTACTCGGGGACAGGGGGCACAGATACGCAGTATTTT. As protein: CASSYSGTGGTDTQYF.

The chain is built from TRBV2 and TRBJ1-6; D call uncertain. The CDR3 loop spans 13 amino acids. The germline CDR1 and CDR2 sequences are SNHLY and FYNNEI. The V end was cut by 1 base, the J end by 5 bases, with 3 bases between. In DNA form, the CDR3 reads TGTGCCAGCAGTGAAGTCAATAATTCACCCCTCCACTTT. It encodes CASSEVNNSPLHF. The full variable domain, its missing parts supplied by reference TRBV2 and TRBJ1-6, is EPEVTQTPSHQVTQMGQEVILRCVPISNHLYFYWYRQILGQKVEFLVSFYNNEISEKSEIFDDQFSVERPDGSNFTLKIRSTKLEDSAMYFCASSEVNNSPLHFGNGTRLTVT.

This chain connects TRBV7-6 to TRBJ2-7; no reliable D call. Germline V gene lookup returns CDR1 SGHVS and CDR2 FNYEAQ. The CDR3 has 13 amino acids. V was clipped by 1 base and J by 3 bases, with 7 bases between them. The CDR3 DNA sequence: TGTGCCAGCAGCTTAGGCTCTATCTACGAGCAGTACTTC. Translating it yields CASSLGSIYEQYF. The whole variable domain, filled in from reference TRBV7-6 and TRBJ2-7, reads GAGVSQSPRYKVTKRGQDVALRCDPISGHVSLYWYRQALGQGPEFLTYFNYEAQQDKSGLPNDRFSAERPEGSISTLTIQRTEQRDSAMYRCASSLGSIYEQYFGPGTRLTVT.

The chain joins TRBV7-9 to TRBJ2-2, with D perhaps TRBD2 (6 bases). Trimming stripped 5 bases from V and 5 bases from J, with 15 bases between. The CDR3 runs to 15 residues. Germline lookup yields CDR1 SEHNR and CDR2 FQNEAQ (reference sequence). CDR3 protein: CASSPGGSETGELFF. CDR3 in DNA: TGTGCCAGCAGCCCCGGGGGTAGCGAGACCGGGGAGCTGTTTTTT.

The rearrangement links TRBV5-1 to TRBJ2-7; D is possibly TRBD2 (6 bases). Trimming shortened V by 4 bases and J by 0 bases, and 17 bases separated the two germline ends. The CDR3 spans 16 residues. CDR1 SGHRS and CDR2 YFSETQ come from the germline V gene. As DNA, the CDR3 is TGCGCCAGCAGCCCCGGGGGAGGTTCCTCCTCCTACGAGCAGTACTTC. It yields the protein CASSPGGGSSSYEQYF.

CDR3 amino acids: CASSDGSSYNEQFF. The CDR3 DNA is TGTGCCAGCAGTGACGGGAGCTCCTACAATGAGCAGTTCTTC. The chain combines TRBV2 with TRBJ2-1; D perhaps matches TRBD2 (6 bases). The ends were cut back, 3 bases at V and 0 bases at J, with 6 bases in the middle. Germline V lookup: CDR1 SNHLY, CDR2 FYNNEI. The CDR3 spans 14 residues.

The rearrangement uses TRBV4-2 and TRBJ2-2; tentative D call: TRBD2 (6 bases). Germline lookup yields CDR1 LGHNA and CDR2 YNFKEQ. V lost 0 bases and J lost 6, with 11 bases in between. The CDR3 is 15 amino acids. The DNA for the CDR3 is TGTGCCAGCAGCCAAGAGGCTAGCGAGGCCGGGGAGCTGTTTTTT. Its translation is CASSQEASEAGELFF.

V usage is TRBV18 and J usage is TRBJ1-2; TRBD1 matches 7 bases. V was clipped by 9 bases and J by 5 bases; unmatched bases: 6. The germline gives CDR1 KGHSH, CDR2 LQKENI. This CDR3 is built from 12 residues. CDR3 sequence: CASGQETYGYTF. The CDR3 DNA sequence: TGTGCCAGTGGACAGGAGACTTATGGCTACACCTTC.

CDR3 DNA sequence: TGTGCCAGCAGCCGACGGGACTACACAGATACGCAGTATTTT. Translation gives CASSRRDYTDTQYF. The rearrangement links TRBV13 to TRBJ2-3, with 7 bases that match TRBD2. Germline trimming cut 5 bases from V and 2 bases from J; bases unmatched to any gene: 4. This CDR3 has 14 amino acids. The germline V gene encodes CDR1 PRHDT and CDR2 FYEKMQ (reference sequence).

This rearrangement joins TRBV11-2 to TRBJ2-1; D is perhaps TRBD2 (7 bases). V was pared by 5 bases and J by 3 bases, with 20 bases between. From germline, CDR1 is SGHAT and CDR2 FQNNGV. The CDR3 is 17 amino acids. CDR3 coding DNA: TGTGCCAGCAGCCGCGGGGGCGGGGCGCCAATCTACAATGAGCAGTTCTTC. Protein: CASSRGGGAPIYNEQFF. Filled out from reference TRBV11-2 and TRBJ2-1, the complete variable domain reads EAGVAQSPRYKIIEKRQSVAFWCNPISGHATLYWYQQILGQGPKLLIQFQNNGVVDDSQLPKDRFSAERLKGVDSTLKIQPAKLEDSAVYLCASSRGGGAPIYNEQFFGPGTRLTVL.

The V gene is TRBV30, the J gene TRBJ1-2, with a possible D match to TRBD1 (5 bases). This CDR3 is built from 14 residues. V lost 2 bases and J 1 base, leaving 11 bases between the germline ends. Germline V gene data show CDR1 as GTSNPN and CDR2 as SVGIG (reference sequence). DNA for the CDR3: TGTGCCTGGAGTCCCGGGGGGTTTAACTATGGCTACACCTTC. It codes for CAWSPGGFNYGYTF.

V usage is TRBV2 and J usage is TRBJ2-3; TRBD1 might be the D (8 bases). This CDR3 region has 15 residues. Germline values: CDR1 SNHLY, CDR2 FYNNEI. Trimming removed 6 bases from V and 2 bases from J, with 15 bases in between. CDR3 loop: CASRVQGGNTDTQYF. CDR3 nucleotides: TGTGCCAGCAGGGTACAGGGGGGGAACACAGATACGCAGTATTTT.

This chain joins TRBV18 and TRBJ2-5, with D tentatively TRBD2 (6 bases). The V gene's germline CDR1 is KGHSH and CDR2 LQKENI. The CDR3 runs 15 residues. V shed 4 bases and J shed 4 bases, with 16 bases lying between them. The CDR3 sequence is CASSQLDTEGETQYF. CDR3 DNA: TGTGCCAGCTCACAATTGGACACGGAGGGAGAGACCCAGTACTTC. Full variable domain (outside the CDR3, taken from reference TRBV18 and TRBJ2-5): NAGVMQNPRHLVRRRGQEARLRCSPMKGHSHVYWYRQLPEEGLKFMVYLQKENIIDESGMPKERFSAEFPKEGPSILRIQQVVRGDSAAYFCASSQLDTEGETQYFGPGTRLLVL.

The genes are TRBV5-6 and TRBJ1-4; 12 bases map to TRBD1. Unmatched junction bases numbered 12, after V lost 4 bases and J lost 2 bases. The length of the CDR3 is 19 residues. Germline V lookup: CDR1 SGHDT, CDR2 YYEEEE. In DNA, the CDR3 is TGTGCCAGCAGCGGGGACAGGGGGCAGGAACTGTCGACTAATGAAAAACTGTTTTTT. It is translated as CASSGDRGQELSTNEKLFF.

The chain recombines TRBV18 with TRBJ2-5, with 7 bases identical to TRBD1. TRBJ2-7 explains the end of the DNA better; the J call may be wrong. CDR1 KGHSH and CDR2 LQKENI come from the germline V gene. This CDR3 spans 13 amino acids. CDR3 residues: CASSPSGQYEQYF. CDR3 nucleotides: TGTGCCAGCTCACCTTCGGGACAGTACGAGCAGTACTTC.

The chain joins TRBV4-1 to TRBJ2-2; 7 bases are a match to TRBD2. Germline lookup yields CDR1 MGHRA and CDR2 YSYEKL. This CDR3 region has 16 residues. V lost 1 base to trimming and J lost 4 bases; unmatched junction nucleotides: 6. CDR3 sequence: CASSQGRRGSTGELFF. The CDR3 DNA reads TGCGCCAGCAGCCAAGGTCGGCGGGGGAGCACCGGGGAGCTGTTTTTT.

Written as DNA, the CDR3 is TGTGCCAGCAGCCAGGGGACTAGCGTCACAGATACGCAGTATTTT. Its translation: CASSQGTSVTDTQYF. This rearrangement joins TRBV7-9 to TRBJ2-3, with TRBD2 matching 10 bases. The V and J ends lost 5 bases and 2 bases, in that order; junction bases with no gene match: 4. CDR1 and CDR2 (germline): SEHNR, FQNEAQ (reference sequence). There are 15 residues in the CDR3.